One sample yielded the 31 T cell receptor beta chains listed below, sequenced in a study of blood T cell repertoires in COVID-19 (dated by TCRdb to 2020 to 2022). Libraries were built with the immunoSEQ multiplex PCR assay. In TCRdb, the immuneACCESS table is reduced to in-frame sequences with V and J assigned. These tables do not hold every clone; where another copy was compared, an unresolved V gene accounts for under half, and the others remain unexplained. This sample is represented by 190,000 or so clones; roughly 84% of them were singletons. The leading ten clones occupy approximately 7.9% of the sample. Specimen: PBMCs or T cells enriched from blood (not recorded which). These receptors all come from a middle-aged man who had recovered from COVID-19.

The rearrangement links TRBV6-4 to TRBJ2-1, with 9 bases aligning to TRBD1. The junction had 5 bases not matched to a gene; V was cut back by 5 bases and J by 6 bases. The CDR3 runs 14 residues. Germline CDR1 is MRHNA and CDR2 is SNTAGT. CDR3 DNA: TGTGCCAGCAGTACAGGGGGCTCGACCAATGAGCAGTTCTTC. Protein sequence: CASSTGGSTNEQFF.

V gene TRBV6-5 combines with J gene TRBJ2-3; 9 positions match TRBD2. The trim removed 6 bases at V and 3 bases at J, leaving 7 bases unmatched. This CDR3 comprises 15 residues. In germline, CDR1 is MNHEY, CDR2 SVGAGI. CDR3 nucleotides: TGTGCCAGCAGGACTACTAGCGGGTTTACAGATACGCAGTATTTT. It is translated as CASRTTSGFTDTQYF.

This clone was counted once. V gene TRBV28 combines with J gene TRBJ2-7; TRBD1 agrees at 9 bases. CDR1 and CDR2 from the germline V gene are MDHEN and SYDVKM. This CDR3 has 14 residues. V was pared by 5 bases and J by 3 bases, with 5 bases of the junction left unmatched. CDR3 bases: TGTGCCAGCAGTCGCGGGACAGGGTTCTACGAGCAGTACTTC. The encoded protein is CASSRGTGFYEQYF.

The chain uses TRBV9 and TRBJ2-2, with 10 bases aligning to TRBD1. CDR1 and CDR2 (germline): SGDLS, YYNGEE. The junction had 4 bases not matched to a gene; V was cut back by 3 bases and J by 5 bases. There are 15 residues in the CDR3. The CDR3 DNA is TGTGCCAGCAGCGACCGGACAGGGGGAACCGGGGAGCTGTTTTTT. The encoded protein is CASSDRTGGTGELFF.

The chain links TRBV9 to TRBJ2-1, with D perhaps matching TRBD2 (6 bases). CDR1 and CDR2 (germline): SGDLS, YYNGEE. The V end lost 0 bases, the J end lost 5 bases, and 9 bases lay between the germline ends. This CDR3 has 14 amino acids. The CDR3 DNA follows: TGTGCCAGCAGCGTAGATCCGGGGGACAATGAGCAGTTCTTC. Translation: CASSVDPGDNEQFF.

The chain carries TRBV7-2 and TRBJ1-2; D is unresolved. The CDR3 length is 15 residues. Looked up from germline, CDR1 is SGHTA and CDR2 is FQGNSA. The V end lost 4 bases, the J end lost 8 bases, and 20 bases lay between the germline ends. The CDR3 sequence is CASSSVFVGSYGYTF. The CDR3 region has the DNA TGTGCCAGCAGCTCCGTTTTTGTCGGGTCTTACGGCTACACCTTC. Looking up the rest from reference TRBV7-2 and TRBJ1-2 gives the full variable domain: GAGVSQSPSNKVTEKGKDVELRCDPISGHTALYWYRQSLGQGLEFLIYFQGNSAPDKSGLPSDRFSAERTGGSVSTLTIQRTQQEDSAVYLCASSSVFVGSYGYTFGSGTRLTVV.

This clone occurred a few times. This chain uses TRBV5-1 with TRBJ1-3; D is undetermined. Trimming shortened V by 1 base and J by 0 bases, and 8 bases separated the two germline ends. The CDR3 spans 15 residues. Germline CDR1 and CDR2: SGHRS and YFSETQ. The CDR3 region is CASSLTSGSGNTIYF. CDR3 DNA: TGCGCCAGCAGCTTGACTTCCGGCTCTGGAAACACCATATATTTT.

The chain is built from TRBV19 and TRBJ1-6; D gene ambiguous. Trimming took off 6 bases at V and 7 bases at J, with 10 bases between the two ends. The CDR3 sequence is 13 residues long. Per germline, CDR1 LNHDA and CDR2 SQIVND (reference sequence). CDR3 sequence: CASSSVQNSPLHF. The CDR3 DNA reads TGTGCCAGTAGCTCGGTACAGAATTCACCCCTCCACTTT.

The V call is TRBV3-1 (or the pseudogene TRBV3-2), the J call TRBJ1-2, with D hard to call. The CDR3 has 15 residues. Germline loops: CDR1 LGHDT, CDR2 YNNKEL (reference sequence). Trimming left V 0 bases short and J 7 bases short, with 15 bases between. CDR3 coding DNA: TGTGCCAGCAGCCAAGATAGCCTCGGGTGGTCTGGCTACACCTTC. Protein: CASSQDSLGWSGYTF.

V gene TRBV6-6 combines with J gene TRBJ2-1; TRBD1 aligns across 7 bases. J gave up 4 bases and V 6 bases, and 9 bases lay outside the gene matches. Germline-derived CDR1 and CDR2 are MNHNY and SVGAGI (reference sequence). There are 15 residues in the CDR3. The CDR3 is CASSYRDRIYNEQFF. The DNA of the CDR3 is TGTGCCAGCAGCTACCGGGACAGAATATACAATGAGCAGTTCTTC.

The chain is built from TRBV7-2 and TRBJ1-2, with a weak D call TRBD1 (6 bases). CDR1 is SGHTA, CDR2 FQGNSA, per germline. V was clipped by 4 bases and J by 4 bases, with 16 bases between them. The CDR3 is made up of 15 amino acids. The CDR3: CASSSRLQGTYGYTF. As DNA, the CDR3 is TGTGCCAGCAGCTCTCGTTTACAGGGCACCTATGGCTACACCTTC. Full variable domain (outside the CDR3, taken from reference TRBV7-2 and TRBJ1-2): GAGVSQSPSNKVTEKGKDVELRCDPISGHTALYWYRQSLGQGLEFLIYFQGNSAPDKSGLPSDRFSAERTGGSVSTLTIQRTQQEDSAVYLCASSSRLQGTYGYTFGSGTRLTVV.

This clone came up once. This chain's CDR3 is CASSYEQGFEKLFF. As DNA, the CDR3 is TGTGCCAGCAGTTACGAACAGGGATTCGAAAAACTGTTTTTT. The chain is built from TRBV6-5 and TRBJ1-4; possible D gene TRBD1, 6 bases. There are 14 residues in the CDR3. Per germline, CDR1 MNHEY and CDR2 SVGAGI. The V and J ends lost 2 bases and 8 bases respectively, with 12 bases between them.

This clone appeared a single time. The chain couples TRBV5-4 to TRBJ1-1; tentative D call: TRBD1 (5 bases). V was trimmed by 0 bases and J by 0 bases, leaving 9 bases between them. Germline V gene sequence: CDR1 SGHNT, CDR2 YYREEE (reference sequence). The CDR3 loop spans 15 amino acids. The CDR3 nucleotides are TGTGCCAGCAGCTTGGAGACAGCAATGAACACTGAAGCTTTCTTT. Translated, it gives CASSLETAMNTEAFF. Full variable domain (rest looked up from reference TRBV5-4 and TRBJ1-1): ETGVTQSPTHLIKTRGQQVTLRCSSQSGHNTVSWYQQALGQGPQFIFQYYREEENGRGNFPPRFSGLQFPNYSSELNVNALELDDSALYLCASSLETAMNTEAFFGQGTRLTVV.

This chain uses TRBV11-2 with TRBJ2-2, with D possibly being TRBD2 (6 bases). Between the trimmed V and J ends, which lost 1 base and 0 bases, there was a span of 9 bases. Germline V gene sequence: CDR1 SGHAT, CDR2 FQNNGV. The CDR3 runs to 16 residues. This CDR3 is CASSLARLANTGELFF. The CDR3 DNA follows: TGTGCCAGCAGCTTAGCCAGACTAGCGAACACCGGGGAGCTGTTTTTT. Drawing the rest from reference TRBV11-2 and TRBJ2-2, the complete variable domain is EAGVAQSPRYKIIEKRQSVAFWCNPISGHATLYWYQQILGQGPKLLIQFQNNGVVDDSQLPKDRFSAERLKGVDSTLKIQPAKLEDSAVYLCASSLARLANTGELFFGEGSRLTVL.

V usage is TRBV10-3 and J usage is TRBJ1-2, with 11 bases identical to TRBD1. J lost 8 bases, V lost 8 bases, and 13 bases had no gene match. The germline V gene has CDR1 ENHRY and CDR2 SYGVKD. CDR3 size: 15 residues. CDR3 nucleotides: TGTGCCATCTTGGACCGGGACAGGGGGTCTGAGGGCTACACCTTC. Protein product: CAILDRDRGSEGYTF.

CDR3 nucleotide sequence: TGTGCCAGCAGCCCGAGGACTAGCGGGGGGTACAATGAGCAGTTCTTC. This gives the protein CASSPRTSGGYNEQFF. The chain uses TRBV3-1 (or the pseudogene TRBV3-2) and TRBJ2-1; the match to TRBD2 covers 14 bases. The CDR3 spans 16 residues. J gave up 4 bases and V 4 bases, and 3 bases lay outside the gene matches. From germline, CDR1 is LGHDT and CDR2 YNNKEL (reference sequence).

This clone has only a few counts. The chain uses TRBV6-1 and TRBJ2-6; TRBD1 might be the D (5 bases). This CDR3 comprises 17 residues. CDR1 and CDR2 (germline): MNHNS, SASEGT. Trimming took 1 base from V and 0 from J, leaving 10 bases between them. The CDR3 DNA reads TGTGCCAGCAGTGAAGGGGGCAGCTACTCTGGGGCCAACGTCCTGACTTTC. Translating gives CASSEGGSYSGANVLTF.

The V and J genes are TRBV18 and TRBJ1-2; 7 bases agree with TRBD1. Germline values: CDR1 KGHSH, CDR2 LQKENI. The V segment lost 3 bases and the J segment 4 bases; nucleotides outside the gene matches: 14. The CDR3 is 17 amino acids. CDR3: CASSPNDRAVASYGYTF. The CDR3, as DNA: TGTGCCAGCTCACCTAACGACAGGGCGGTCGCGAGCTATGGCTACACCTTC.

V and J are TRBV3-1 (or the pseudogene TRBV3-2) and TRBJ2-1; 9 bases align to TRBD1. CDR1 LGHDT and CDR2 YNNKEL come from the germline V gene (reference sequence). The CDR3 length is 15 residues. The V and J ends lost 1 base and 7 bases, in that order; junction bases with no gene match: 5. The CDR3, as DNA: TGTGCCAGCAGCCAAGGACAGGGGGTAGGAAATGAGCAGTTCTTC. It translates to CASSQGQGVGNEQFF.

The chain joins TRBV5-1 to TRBJ1-2; possible D gene TRBD1, 5 bases. The CDR3 loop spans 16 amino acids. Trimming took off 3 bases at V and 7 bases at J, with 22 bases between the two ends. Germline CDR1 and CDR2: SGHRS and YFSETQ. CDR3 nucleotides: TGCGCCAGCAGCTCCGCGGGACCGACTGTTATGTCTGGCTACACCTTC. It yields the protein CASSSAGPTVMSGYTF. The full variable domain, completed using reference TRBV5-1 and TRBJ1-2, is KAGVTQTPRYLIKTRGQQVTLSCSPISGHRSVSWYQQTPGQGLQFLFEYFSETQRNKGNFPGRFSGRQFSNSRSEMNVSTLELGDSALYLCASSSAGPTVMSGYTFGSGTRLTVV.

The chain combines TRBV24-1 with TRBJ2-5, with TRBD1 matching over 7 bases. Germline CDR1 KGHDR, CDR2 SFDVKD. Trimming removed 3 bases from V and 4 bases from J; junction bases left unmatched: 4. This CDR3 comprises 14 residues. The CDR3 here is CATSDTGARETQYF. Here the CDR3 DNA reads TGTGCCACCAGTGATACAGGGGCTAGAGAGACCCAGTACTTC.

J is TRBJ1-2 and V is TRBV28; the D is unclear. The germline V gene has CDR1 MDHEN and CDR2 SYDVKM. The CDR3 covers 12 residues. V dropped 4 bases and J dropped 7 bases, with 10 bases sitting between them. CDR3 amino acids: CASSSRTGGYTF. DNA for the CDR3: TGTGCCAGCAGTTCCCGGACTGGTGGCTACACCTTC.

The chain links TRBV4-3 to TRBJ2-1; TRBD2 agrees at 7 bases. Per the germline V gene, CDR1 is LGHNA and CDR2 is YSLEER. After removal of 1 base from V and 9 bases from J, the junction contained 12 bases not matched to a gene. The CDR3 has 16 amino acids. The CDR3 nucleotides are TGCGCCAGCAGCCAAGCCGTGGCAGGGTTAGCGGGTGAGCAGTTCTTC. Protein sequence: CASSQAVAGLAGEQFF.

V usage is TRBV7-2 and J usage is TRBJ1-1; D not resolved. Germline values: CDR1 SGHTA, CDR2 FQGNSA. The CDR3 covers 13 residues. The V end was cut by 5 bases, the J end by 1 base, with 8 bases between. CDR3 in DNA: TGTGCCAGCAGCCACCGGGGGAACACTGAAGCTTTCTTT. It is translated as CASSHRGNTEAFF.

The chain combines TRBV30 with TRBJ1-3, with D hard to call. The V gene lost 3 bases and the J gene lost 3 bases, with 6 bases spanning the gap. The CDR3 is 12 residues long. CDR1 is GTSNPN, CDR2 SVGIG, per germline (reference sequence). CDR3 region: CAWRRDGNTIYF. Here the CDR3 DNA reads TGTGCCTGGAGGAGGGATGGAAACACCATATATTTT.

This clone has more than one count but fewer than ten. This sample also contains other DNA sequences that code for the same CDR3. The chain combines TRBV27 with TRBJ1-3, with a tentative D call TRBD1 (5 bases). The V end lost 2 bases, the J end lost 3 bases, and 8 bases lay between the germline ends. From germline, CDR1 is MNHEY and CDR2 SMNVEV (reference sequence). The CDR3 extends over 14 amino acids. Here the CDR3 reads CASSLRRGGNTIYF. The DNA of the CDR3 is TGTGCCAGCAGTTTAAGGAGGGGTGGAAACACCATATATTTT.

This clone has a handful of counts. This sequence joins TRBV19 and TRBJ2-6; 7 bases are a match to TRBD2. The CDR3 loop spans 17 amino acids. Looked up from germline, CDR1 is LNHDA and CDR2 is SQIVND (reference sequence). The J segment lost 1 base and the V segment lost 0 bases, leaving 3 bases of the junction unmatched. The CDR3, as DNA: TGTGCCAGTAGTATAGACGGGGGGTTTTCTGGGGCCAACGTCCTGACTTTC. It translates to CASSIDGGFSGANVLTF.

This chain joins TRBV5-1 and TRBJ1-1, with 9 positions matching TRBD1. The CDR3 runs 16 residues. Germline lookup yields CDR1 SGHRS and CDR2 YFSETQ. V lost 5 bases, J lost 4 bases, and 12 bases stayed unmatched. CDR3 region: CASRPGTGSFSTEAFF. Written as DNA, the CDR3 is TGCGCCAGCAGGCCCGGGACAGGGAGCTTCAGCACTGAAGCTTTCTTT.

This chain links TRBV14 with TRBJ1-1; D is perhaps TRBD1 (5 bases). CDR3 size: 15 residues. CDR1 is SGHDN and CDR2 is FVKESK in the germline V gene. V dropped 4 bases and J dropped 4 bases, with 16 bases sitting between them. CDR3 nucleotides: TGTGCCAGCAGCCCAGGGAGGCCGCGAGGCACTGAAGCTTTCTTT. Amino acid sequence: CASSPGRPRGTEAFF.

A few counts support this clone. This CDR3 is CASSSGTGALYGYTF. CDR3 DNA sequence: TGCGCCAGCAGCTCCGGGACAGGGGCCCTCTATGGCTACACCTTC. The V gene is TRBV5-1, the J gene TRBJ1-2; 10 nucleotides line up with TRBD1. The J segment lost 4 bases and the V segment lost 3 bases, leaving 6 bases of the junction unmatched. The CDR3 covers 15 residues. From germline, CDR1 is SGHRS and CDR2 YFSETQ. The whole variable domain, remainder taken from reference TRBV5-1 and TRBJ1-2, is KAGVTQTPRYLIKTRGQQVTLSCSPISGHRSVSWYQQTPGQGLQFLFEYFSETQRNKGNFPGRFSGRQFSNSRSEMNVSTLELGDSALYLCASSSGTGALYGYTFGSGTRLTVV.

The chain employs TRBV18 and TRBJ1-1; D is uncertain. CDR1 is KGHSH and CDR2 is LQKENI in the germline V gene. CDR3 length: 13 amino acids. The V and J ends lost 4 bases and 3 bases respectively, with 9 bases between them. CDR3 sequence: CASSREMHTEAFF. Here the CDR3 DNA reads TGTGCCAGCTCACGCGAAATGCACACTGAAGCTTTCTTT. Full variable domain (missing parts from reference TRBV18 and TRBJ1-1): NAGVMQNPRHLVRRRGQEARLRCSPMKGHSHVYWYRQLPEEGLKFMVYLQKENIIDESGMPKERFSAEFPKEGPSILRIQQVVRGDSAAYFCASSREMHTEAFFGQGTRLTVV.